The 14 T cell receptor beta chains presented below share a single source sample, sequenced in a study of blood T cell repertoires in COVID-19 (dated by TCRdb to 2018 to 2020). Receptor libraries were prepared by the immunoSEQ multiplex PCR assay. TCRdb stores this immuneACCESS table with in-frame sequences only. Part of the clones is absent; in the studies checked, under half of the shortfall reflects unresolved V genes, and no reason is known for the rest. Across this sample there are nearly 80,000 clones, with approximately 90% seen only once. The top ten hold approximately 4.9% of the sample. The material sequenced was peripheral blood. The source is a woman older than 75 with active or convalescent COVID-19.

The chain recombines TRBV5-1 with TRBJ2-7; D unresolved. The germline CDR1 and CDR2 sequences are SGHRS and YFSETQ. The CDR3 covers 12 residues. V gave up 0 bases and J gave up 6 bases, with 7 bases separating them. The CDR3 DNA sequence: TGCGCCAGCAGCTTGGGCCTATCCGAGCAGTACTTC. Protein product: CASSLGLSEQYF.

The V and J genes are TRBV27 and TRBJ2-7, with D uncertain. Trimming pared 4 bases from V and 3 bases from J, leaving 4 bases between. Germline CDR1 is MNHEY and CDR2 is SMNVEV (reference sequence). The CDR3 sequence is 11 residues long. The CDR3 coding sequence is TGTGCCAGCAGTTCACTCTACGAGCAGTACTTC. Its translation: CASSSLYEQYF.

The chain has TRBV5-4 and TRBJ2-5, with D unclear. The CDR3 has 14 amino acids. Germline CDR1 and CDR2: SGHNT and YYREEE (reference sequence). V was pared by 4 bases and J by 7 bases, with 17 bases between. CDR3 residues: CASSRETAGSTQYF. The CDR3 bases are TGTGCCAGCAGCCGCGAAACGGCAGGCTCGACCCAGTACTTC.

The chain combines TRBV7-3 with TRBJ2-4; 7 bases fit TRBD1. V trimming: 3 bases; J trimming: 16 bases; junction bases outside the gene matches: 12. Germline CDR1 is SGHTA and CDR2 is FQGTGA. This CDR3 comprises 13 residues. This CDR3 reads CASSLTTGAPPYF. For the CDR3, the DNA is TGTGCCAGCAGCTTGACCACAGGGGCGCCCCCTTACTTC.

J is TRBJ2-2 and V is TRBV7-2; 9 bases fit TRBD2. This CDR3 is built from 16 residues. Unmatched junction bases numbered 7, after V lost 3 bases and J lost 5 bases. Germline CDR1 is SGHTA and CDR2 is FQGNSA. The CDR3 region has the DNA TGTGCCAGCAGCTTTACTAGCGGGCTAGGTACCGGGGAGCTGTTTTTT. Translation: CASSFTSGLGTGELFF.

The chain recombines TRBV28 with TRBJ2-7; D is uncertain. Per the germline V gene, CDR1 is MDHEN and CDR2 is SYDVKM. CDR3 length: 12 amino acids. Trimming pared 4 bases from V and 5 bases from J, leaving 9 bases between. CDR3 in DNA: TGTGCCAGCAGTTCGGTACCCCACGAGCAGTACTTC. This codes for CASSSVPHEQYF.

J is TRBJ1-2 and V is TRBV6-2 or TRBV6-3, with unresolved D. Germline lookup yields CDR1 MNHEY and CDR2 SVGEGT. CDR3 size: 15 residues. Trimming left V 2 bases short and J 4 bases short, with 14 bases between. The CDR3 is CASSYPTRRTYGYTF. CDR3 sequence (DNA): TGTGCCAGCAGTTACCCCACTCGGAGGACCTATGGCTACACCTTC.

The chain is built from TRBV11-3 and TRBJ2-2, with D perhaps TRBD2 (6 bases). Trimming removed 1 base at V and 8 bases at J, with 8 bases between. The CDR3 totals 13 residues. The germline gives CDR1 SGHNT, CDR2 YENEEA. The CDR3: CASSLGGTGELFF. CDR3 coding DNA: TGTGCCAGCAGCTTAGGCGGGACGGGGGAGCTGTTTTTT.

The CDR3 sequence is CASSLVPPPDTQYF. CDR3 nucleotide sequence: TGTGCCAGCAGCTTAGTTCCTCCCCCAGATACGCAGTATTTT. This sequence joins TRBV11-3 and TRBJ2-3, with D unresolved. The CDR3 loop spans 14 amino acids. The V end was cut by 1 base, the J end by 4 bases, with 9 bases between. Germline V gene sequence: CDR1 SGHNT, CDR2 YENEEA.

The chain is built from TRBV7-9 and TRBJ2-7; perhaps TRBD2 as D (5 bases). V was pared by 4 bases and J by 7 bases, with 20 bases between. The germline gives CDR1 SEHNR, CDR2 FQNEAQ (reference sequence). This CDR3 has 15 amino acids. CDR3 DNA sequence: TGTGCCAGCAGCTCCTATCCTCGGGGAATGGGGGAGCAGTACTTC. It codes for CASSSYPRGMGEQYF. Drawing the rest from reference TRBV7-9 and TRBJ2-7, the complete variable domain is DTGVSQNPRHKITKRGQNVTFRCDPISEHNRLYWYRQTLGQGPEFLTYFQNEAQLEKSRLLSDRFSAERPKGSFSTLEIQRTEQGDSAMYLCASSSYPRGMGEQYFGPGTRLTVT.

In the case of this clone: At one end the junction does not follow the germline gene, possibly because of a read error. The chain joins TRBV27 to TRBJ2-6; D unclear. CDR3 size: 18 residues. Germline-derived CDR1 and CDR2 are MNHEY and SMNVEV (reference sequence). The CDR3 sequence is CASRLGLPFSSGANVLTF. The CDR3 DNA is TGTGCCAGCCGTTTGGGCTTACCCTTCAGCTCTGGGGCCAACGTCCTGACTTTC.

This sequence joins TRBV21-1 and TRBJ2-7; whether TRBD2, the table's D call, matches the DNA was not checked. TRBV21-1 is a recognized pseudogene. The CDR3 extends over 15 amino acids. The CDR3 here is CASSALADLSYEQYF. Written as DNA, the CDR3 is TGTGCCAGCAGCGCTTTAGCGGACTTATCCTACGAGCAGTACTTC.

The chain links TRBV7-2 to TRBJ2-3; 9 nucleotides match TRBD2. Germline CDR1 and CDR2: SGHTA and FQGNSA. Germline trimming cut 6 bases from V and 2 bases from J; bases unmatched to any gene: 6. The CDR3 consists of 15 residues. The CDR3 loop is CASRAGGPPTDTQYF. DNA for the CDR3: TGTGCCAGCAGGGCGGGGGGGCCGCCCACAGATACGCAGTATTTT.

V usage is TRBV7-8 and J usage is TRBJ2-7; 10 bases are shared with TRBD1. The germline gives CDR1 SGHVS, CDR2 FQNEAQ. The length of the CDR3 is 13 residues. Trimming cost V 4 bases and J 5 bases; bases outside gene matches: 2. CDR3 amino acids: CASSWDRGHEQYF. The CDR3 DNA is TGTGCCAGCAGCTGGGACAGGGGCCACGAGCAGTACTTC.